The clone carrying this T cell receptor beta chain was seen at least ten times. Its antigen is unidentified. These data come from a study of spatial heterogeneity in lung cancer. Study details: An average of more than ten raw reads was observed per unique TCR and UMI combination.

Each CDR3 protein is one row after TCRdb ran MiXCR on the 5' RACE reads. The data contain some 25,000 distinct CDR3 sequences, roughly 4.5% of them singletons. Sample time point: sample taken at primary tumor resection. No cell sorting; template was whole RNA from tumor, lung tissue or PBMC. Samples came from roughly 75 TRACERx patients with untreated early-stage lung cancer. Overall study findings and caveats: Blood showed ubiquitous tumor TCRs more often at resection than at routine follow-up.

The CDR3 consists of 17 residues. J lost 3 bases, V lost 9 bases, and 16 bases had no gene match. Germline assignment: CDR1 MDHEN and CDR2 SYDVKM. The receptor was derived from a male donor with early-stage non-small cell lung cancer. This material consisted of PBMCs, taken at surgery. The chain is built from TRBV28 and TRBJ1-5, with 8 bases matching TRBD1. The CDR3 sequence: CASTTDSRGLVNQPQHF. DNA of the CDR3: TGTGCCAGTACAACTGACTCCAGGGGGCTGGTCAATCAGCCCCAGCATTTT.